This TCR beta chain was sequenced during a study of blood T cell repertoires in COVID-19. Study-level background: The United States, Italy and Spain provided the acute and convalescent COVID-19 samples. The analysed material was cDNA or gDNA that came from T cells, B-cell-depleted T cells, or PBMCs.

Per the study methods: Amplification from reference gene primers served as the basis for estimated nucleated cell counts. The protocol was immunoSEQ multiplex PCR, while the TCRdb copy is restricted to in-frame clones and leaves out a portion. For V, J and clone size, that table is used; D and trimming come from the DNA. The sample consists of about 250,000 clones, approximately 83% of them appearing once. V trimming: 0 bases; J trimming: 4 bases; junction bases outside the gene matches: 11. The CDR3 has 18 amino acids. Germline V gives CDR1 SGHRS, CDR2 YFSETQ. Sequenced material: peripheral blood. V gene TRBV5-1 combines with J gene TRBJ2-1, with 9 nucleotides matching TRBD2. This clonotype was sampled from a man aged 35 to 55 with acute or convalescent COVID-19. CDR3 sequence: CASSLAEGLAGIYNEQFF. In DNA, the CDR3 is TGCGCCAGCAGCTTGGCAGAAGGGCTAGCGGGGATTTACAATGAGCAGTTCTTC.